The source of this T cell receptor (beta chain) is a study of lymphopenia after photon versus proton radiotherapy. Study findings and constraints: Only patients who died were analyzed for survival; proton advantage is unproven. A bigger post-nadir fall in TCR diversity correlated inversely with survival time in deceased patients. Oligoclonal CD8+ Temra expansion after nadir drove photon patients' diversity drop. Relative stability marked proton patients; photon patients lost diversity and naive cells.

V was cut by 4 bases and J by 9 bases, with 9 bases left in between. Per the germline V gene, CDR1 is SGHDN and CDR2 is FVKESK. The length of the CDR3 is 12 residues. In regard to this clone: Antigen unknown.

The table came from immunoSEQ multiplex PCR; TCRdb's copy has only in-frame clones and leaves some out. The sample holds around 70,000 clones, under 95% seen once. The rearrangement joins TRBV14 to TRBJ1-4; the D is unclear. This receptor was identified in a woman aged 70-85 years with pancreatic cancer. The input for sequencing was peripheral blood, taken from a patient treated with photon-based radiotherapy. Here the CDR3 reads CASSREPQKLFF. DNA for the CDR3: TGTGCCAGCAGCCGGGAGCCACAAAAACTGTTTTTT.